This T cell receptor beta chain is drawn from a study of T cells in Graves' hyperthyroidism and ophthalmopathy. With V trimmed by 5 bases and J by 2 bases, 4 bases remained unmatched. Looked up from germline, CDR1 is MNHEY and CDR2 is SVGEGT. This CDR3 has 14 amino acids. Notes on the study in general: Onset of ophthalmopathy came a median around 6.2 months after the model predicted it.

Turning to this clonotype: As yet, its antigen is unknown.

RNA transcripts gave rise to amplified TCR beta CDR3 regions. The study used the HTBI primer set for a first-round RT-PCR of the TCR CDR3. TCRdb ran MiXCR on the multiplex PCR reads and lists one entry per CDR3 protein. The sample includes roughly 500,000 distinct CDR3 sequences, about 16% of them seen just once. The receptor's source is a woman between 25 and 40 years old with Graves' ophthalmopathy. The chain carries TRBV6-2 or TRBV6-3 and TRBJ2-3; 7 bases line up with TRBD1. The sample consisted of blood. The CDR3 bases are TGTGCCAGCAGTGACAGGGTCGACACAGATACGCAGTATTTT. Its protein is CASSDRVDTDTQYF.